This T cell receptor (beta chain) originates from a study of blood T cell repertoires in COVID-19 (dated by TCRdb to about 2020). For the wider study: The collaborator samples originated in the United States, Italy and Spain and spanned the acute and convalescent phases of COVID-19. The prospective study material was composed of cDNA or gDNA derived from T cells, B-cell-depleted T cells, or PBMCs. Subjects who had been exposed to COVID-19, were actively infected with it, or had recovered from it provided the deeply sampled blood TCRbeta repertoires that made up the dataset. The repertoires were released in a freely available public database intended as a resource for research on the immune response to SARS-CoV-2. Samples came from the ongoing ImmuneRACE study (first 160 participants) plus 1,254 subjects from 6 global collaborators. Sample metadata almost always included a de-identified subject ID, COVID-19 status, age in years and sex. Where available, HLA class I and class II types were obtained from metadata supplied by the sample provider rather than from assay-based typing.

The collaborating institutions used their own protocols to collect whole blood in K2EDTA tubes. Collaborator samples were shipped for TCRbeta analysis as frozen whole blood, isolated PBMCs, or DNA extracted from either sample type. Points on this clone: Its antigen target is currently unknown. It has no much larger one-base neighbor in the sample; base qualities were not kept. In the same sample, other DNA sequences code for this CDR3.

Study-wide conclusions, independent of this receptor: The quantity of clinical and demographic metadata differed by source and by participant and was supplied without curation.

The immunoSEQ Assay, a bias-controlled multiplex PCR, was used to amplify TCRbeta CDR3 regions from genomic DNA. The study's own analysis went as follows. The number of nucleated cells in each sample was estimated from the amplification of reference gene primers within the assay. Sequence reads were collapsed and filtered to measure the absolute abundance of every unique TCRbeta CDR3 rearrangement. Productive Simpson clonality was computed per sample as the square root of Simpson's diversity index over productive rearrangements. What TCRdb holds here is the immuneACCESS table cut down to in-frame rearrangements. Part of the clones is not present; checked against another copy, under half of the missing clones reflect an unresolved V gene, and the others are unexplained. D and trimming come from the DNA, and the V and J calls and clone size come from that table. Recorded for this sample are around 140,000 clones; 84% of them occurred a single time. The ten most abundant clones make up about 5% of the sample.

The CDR3 covers 12 residues, taking in both the cysteine and the phenylalanine. Only the CDR3 portion is preserved as DNA: 36 bases, with reading frame beginning at the first base. Between the V and J ends, shortened by 4 bases and 10 bases respectively, the junction contains 11 bases. From the germline V gene (reference sequence), CDR1 is GTSNPN and CDR2 is SVGIG. The material sequenced was peripheral blood. In this chain, TRBV30 is recombined with TRBJ1-6, with a weak D call of TRBD1 (5 bases match). This clonotype originated in a human donor in a cohort sampled during active COVID-19. The nucleotide sequence is TGTGCCTGGACGCAGGGTAACTCACCCCTCCACTTT. This codes for CAWTQGNSPLHF. The full variable domain, with segments outside the CDR3 supplied by the reference TRBV30 and TRBJ1-6 proteins, appears as SQTIHQWPATLVQPVGSPLSLECTVEGTSNPNLYWYRQAAGRGLQLLFYSVGIGQISSEVPQNLSASRPQDRQFILSSKKLLLSDSGFYLCAWTQGNSPLHFGNGTRLTVT.